One T cell receptor beta chain is described in this entry. This clonotype was seen a handful of times. The clone's antigen remains unknown. Base-call qualities are not available, and no considerably larger clone is one nucleotide away. These data originate in a study of neurological immune-mediated disorders (dated by TCRdb to the late 2010s). Regarding the research as a whole: The study compared peripheral blood TCR-beta repertoires of HTLV-I-associated myelopathy (HAM/TSP) patients, multiple sclerosis patients and healthy controls using UMI-based sequencing. Alongside PBMC samples, the set of 106 TCR-beta libraries contained longitudinal samples, technical triplicates, and paired CD4+ and CD8+ T-cell subsets that had been sorted. Longitudinal HAM/TSP and healthy donors had 3 time-points each (3-40 month intervals). The cohort was made up of approximately 65 subjects, consisting of 14 HAM/TSP patients, 35 or so multiple sclerosis patients and around 20 healthy controls. Summary of the overall study and its limitations: Expanded clones from different subjects shared no identical CDR3 amino acid sequences, which suggests that TCR-beta repertoires were private in all groups. TCR clonal expansion was greatest in HAM/TSP patients and smallest in MS patients, who ranked below even healthy controls.

The time point label, as the study defines it: longitudinal time-point 3. Libraries from unsorted PBMCs were made from 2 million PBMCs kept in RNAlater at -80 degrees C until RNA extraction. Peripheral blood underwent Ficoll-Hypaque density gradient centrifugation to isolate PBMCs, which were then cryopreserved in liquid nitrogen. cDNA synthesis used template-switch 5'RACE with a primer carrying a 10-nucleotide random unique molecular identifier tagging each TCR transcript. Each sequencing run produced over 190 million TCR-beta sequences covering 15-18 subjects. The RNeasy kit was used to extract total RNA. Using the KAPA Real-time Library Amplification kit, TCR-beta VDJ regions were amplified with primers for the TCR constant region and the 5'RACE anchor. Sample indexes and Illumina adaptors were added in a first PCR, after which library yield was increased in a second PCR. After purification with Ampure beads, the TCR product of roughly 650 bp was size-selected on a 2% E-gel SizeSelection system. Library quality was checked on a Bioanalyzer, concentration was measured with Qubit, and libraries were quantified with the Kapa Library Quantification kit before pooling. An Illumina HiSeq 2500 was used to sequence the libraries paired-end at 2 x 150 bp. To increase sequence diversity, roughly 23-30% phiX was spiked into each library pool. Per the authors' processing: The UMI-based MiGEC pipeline processed quality-filtered reads and removed over 80% of raw TCR sequences during error correction. IMGT germline references were used for aligning VDJ genes, and each clonotype was defined as a unique CDR3 amino acid sequence together with its V-J genes. Clonal expansion, Shannon diversity and CDR3 relatedness (CalcPairwiseDistances, ClusterSamples) were evaluated with VDJtools, and phylogenetic trees were built with CLCbio workbench. Using coefficient-of-variation modelling across technical triplicates, the study counted a clone as expanded if it had at least 8 unique UMIs. The public sequencing data were trimmed at Q25 with fastp and processed into clonotypes with MiXCR by TCRdb, which kept only in-frame beta chains. Rows merge per CDR3 protein into single entries with the most common DNA and genes. The V and J calls follow TCRdb's processing rather than the paper's. Within this sample are 85,000 to 110,000 distinct CDR3 sequences, with 9.5% to 14% of them counted one time only. The ten most abundant clones make up around 3.1% of the sample.

Sequencing used PBMCs. This TCR derives from a female donor with HTLV-1-associated myelopathy (HAM/TSP).

The CDR3: CSVVEYMWGYTF. In nucleotides, the sequence is TGCAGCGTTGTTGAGTATATGTGGGGCTACACCTTC. The chain uses TRBV29-1 and TRBJ1-2, with the D gene too uncertain to name. From the cysteine up to the phenylalanine, the CDR3 has a length of 12 residues. Only the CDR3 part of the read is kept: 36 bases, read in frame from the first base. According to the germline V gene, CDR1 reads SQVTM and CDR2 reads ANQGSEA. The V end loses 4 bases and the J end loses 8 bases, and a stretch of 14 bases separates them. Beyond the CDR3, the reference TRBV29-1 and TRBJ1-2 genes provide the residues; the full variable domain reads: SAVISQKPSRDICQRGTSLTIQCQVDSQVTMMFWYRQQPGQSLTLIATANQGSEATYESGFVIDKFPISRPNLTFSTLTVSNMSPEDSSIYLCSVVEYMWGYTFGSGTRLTVV.